This T cell receptor beta chain was identified in a study of T cell responses to AZD1222 COVID-19 vaccine. As regards this clone: Its target is unknown.

Study results and limitations: Variant regions that are unmutated are reportedly the target of nearly half of spike-specific TCRs. After the peak T cell response, and only then, were repertoires sampled. It should be noted that donors were predominantly white British and more often female, and clonal diversity was possibly underestimated. Among vaccine-associated CD4 TCRs, coverage spanned spike, with dominance at 160-218 and 743-854.

The CDR3 consists of 13 residues. V lost 2 bases to trimming and J lost 3 bases, with 8 bases between them. Looked up from germline, CDR1 is SGHTA and CDR2 is FQGTGA. Generated by immunoSEQ multiplex PCR, the TCRdb table keeps only in-frame clones and is missing some. The table shows about 120,000 clones, with roughly nine tenths occurring only once. The sample here was peripheral blood, taken on day 0 of AZD1222 vaccination. The sequence came from an adult in good health. The chain joins TRBV7-3 to TRBJ2-7; D gene uncertain. CDR3 sequence reads: CASSLDRSYEQYF. In DNA form, the CDR3 reads TGTGCCAGCAGCTTAGATCGCAGCTACGAGCAGTACTTC. The complete variable domain, with remaining parts taken from reference TRBV7-3 and TRBJ2-7, reads GAGVSQTPSNKVTEKGKYVELRCDPISGHTALYWYRQSLGQGPEFLIYFQGTGAADDSGLPNDRFFAVRPEGSVSTLKIQRTERGDSAVYLCASSLDRSYEQYFGPGTRLTVT.